One and the same sample provided the 26 T cell receptor beta chains below, sequenced in a study of cytotoxic CD8 clonotypes in ibrutinib-treated CLL. Profiled with immunoSEQ multiplex PCR; TCRdb holds only in-frame clones, not every one. This table has over 200,000 clones, 75% to 85% appearing once. The sequencing here drew on PBMCs, taken after 12 months of ibrutinib treatment. The receptors were sampled from a human donor with chronic lymphocytic leukemia.

The rearrangement joins TRBV7-6 to TRBJ1-1; D is ambiguous. V was clipped by 6 bases and J by 4 bases, with 15 bases between them. Germline loops: CDR1 SGHVS, CDR2 FNYEAQ. The CDR3 sequence is 14 residues long. CDR3 protein: CASRRDRRSTEAFF. In DNA, the CDR3 is TGTGCCAGCAGACGTGATCGGAGGAGCACTGAAGCTTTCTTT.

The chain recombines TRBV9 with TRBJ2-7; 8 positions agree with TRBD1. The CDR3 totals 15 residues. V was pared by 0 bases and J by 9 bases, with 11 bases of the junction left unmatched. The germline CDR1 and CDR2 sequences are SGDLS and YYNGEE. CDR3 loop: CASSVGGTTGGWQYF. The CDR3 bases are TGTGCCAGCAGCGTAGGAGGCACCACAGGGGGGTGGCAGTACTTC.

A few counts support this clone. The chain combines TRBV18 with TRBJ2-7, with TRBD1 identical over 7 bases. The ends lost 5 bases at V and 5 bases at J; junction bases unmatched: 12. The CDR3 covers 15 residues. Germline lookup yields CDR1 KGHSH and CDR2 LQKENI. CDR3 amino acids: CASSEQGSYGNEQYF. The CDR3 DNA reads TGTGCCAGCTCAGAACAGGGGTCCTACGGGAACGAGCAGTACTTC.

This chain joins TRBV11-2 and TRBJ1-1, with D possibly matching TRBD1 (5 bases). V was clipped by 4 bases and J by 7 bases, with 16 bases between them. The CDR3 length is 14 residues. Germline values: CDR1 SGHAT, CDR2 FQNNGV. This CDR3 is CASSYLPLGHEAFF. For the CDR3, the DNA is TGTGCCAGCAGCTACCTCCCTCTGGGGCATGAAGCTTTCTTT.

The genes are TRBV6-5 and TRBJ2-7, with D possibly matching TRBD2 (5 bases). V lost 0 bases, J lost 0 bases, and 6 bases lay in between. Germline V gives CDR1 MNHEY, CDR2 SVGAGI. The CDR3 spans 14 residues. CDR3 nucleotides: TGTGCCAGCAGTTACTCGGCGGGCTCCTACGAGCAGTACTTC. Its protein product is CASSYSAGSYEQYF.

The chain links TRBV5-1 to TRBJ2-7, with 8 bases lining up with TRBD2. CDR1 SGHRS and CDR2 YFSETQ come from the germline V gene. The V and J ends lost 4 bases and 5 bases, in that order; junction bases with no gene match: 8. This CDR3 region has 14 residues. DNA for the CDR3: TGCGCCAGCAGCCGAACAGCGGGGGTTAACGAGCAGTACTTC. Translating gives CASSRTAGVNEQYF.

This clone has more than one count but fewer than ten. V and J are TRBV7-8 and TRBJ1-5; weak D call: TRBD1 (6 bases). The CDR3 spans 15 residues. Germline lookup yields CDR1 SGHVS and CDR2 FQNEAQ. Trimming removed 1 base from V and 6 bases from J, with 13 bases in between. The CDR3 DNA reads TGTGCCAGCAGCTTAGAGCGGGGGGCGTCTCAGCCCCAGCATTTT. Its protein is CASSLERGASQPQHF.

The chain recombines TRBV4-2 with TRBJ2-3, with TRBD1 as a possible D gene (5 bases). V lost 0 bases to trimming and J lost 2 bases, with 12 bases between them. Germline assignment: CDR1 LGHNA and CDR2 YNFKEQ. This CDR3 comprises 16 residues. The DNA for the CDR3 is TGTGCCAGCAGCCAAGACCTGACAGTAATCACAGATACGCAGTATTTT. Its translation: CASSQDLTVITDTQYF.

In its sample, this clone was seen a few times. This chain uses TRBV4-2 with TRBJ1-6, with TRBD1 identical over 7 bases. V lost 4 bases to trimming and J lost 1 base; unmatched junction nucleotides: 7. CDR3 length: 17 amino acids. Germline values: CDR1 LGHNA, CDR2 YNFKEQ. The CDR3 reads CASSRDRDWSYNSPLHF. Written as DNA, the CDR3 is TGTGCCAGCAGCCGAGACAGGGATTGGTCCTATAATTCACCCCTCCACTTT.

In its sample, this clone was seen once. The J gene is TRBJ2-1, the V gene TRBV29-1; TRBD2 is a possible D gene (5 bases). CDR3 length equals 13 residues. From germline, CDR1 is SQVTM and CDR2 ANQGSEA. DNA of the CDR3: TGCGCGGGTCGGGATCTGTCCTACAATGAGCAGTTCTTC. Protein sequence: CAGRDLSYNEQFF.

The chain employs TRBV2 and TRBJ1-1; 7 nucleotides align to TRBD1. Germline V gene sequence: CDR1 SNHLY, CDR2 FYNNEI. Trimming removed 6 bases from V and 6 bases from J; junction bases left unmatched: 7. CDR3 length: 13 amino acids. The CDR3 region has the DNA TGTGCCAGCAGGAGGTCAGGGGGTGCTGAAGCTTTCTTT. It codes for CASRRSGGAEAFF.

This chain connects TRBV5-1 to TRBJ2-3; either TRBD1 or TRBD2 may supply D (6 bases each). Germline values: CDR1 SGHRS, CDR2 YFSETQ. Trimming left V 0 bases short and J 4 bases short, with 12 bases between. The CDR3 loop spans 15 amino acids. CDR3 sequence (DNA): TGCGCCAGCAGCTTGGTCGGGGGCAGCCCAGATACGCAGTATTTT. The encoded protein is CASSLVGGSPDTQYF.

The chain carries TRBV19 and TRBJ1-6, with 7 nucleotides matching TRBD1. The ends lost 3 bases at V and 0 bases at J; junction bases unmatched: 17. This CDR3 is 21 amino acids long. CDR1 LNHDA and CDR2 SQIVND come from the germline V gene (reference sequence). The CDR3 here is CASSMRRTRDSQSSYNSPLHF. CDR3 DNA: TGTGCCAGTAGTATGCGAAGGACAAGGGACAGTCAAAGCTCCTATAATTCACCCCTCCACTTT.

V and J are TRBV7-6 and TRBJ1-5; D unresolved. Germline-derived CDR1 and CDR2 are SGHVS and FNYEAQ. Trimming took off 2 bases at V and 7 bases at J, with 9 bases between the two ends. The CDR3 length is 13 residues. The CDR3 DNA reads TGTGCCAGCAGCTTAAACGGAGGCCAGCCCCAGCATTTT. Translating gives CASSLNGGQPQHF.

V is TRBV28 and J is TRBJ1-2, with no clear D. The V and J ends lost 7 bases and 5 bases respectively, with 23 bases between them. The CDR3 has 16 residues. Germline loops: CDR1 MDHEN, CDR2 SYDVKM. CDR3 protein: CASTSTAGRGWYGYTF. The CDR3 DNA follows: TGTGCCAGCACCTCAACCGCCGGACGAGGGTGGTATGGCTACACCTTC.

The chain employs TRBV7-3 and TRBJ2-4; TRBD2 is a possible D gene (5 bases). Trimming took 4 bases from V and 1 from J, leaving 26 bases between them. CDR3 length: 20 amino acids. The germline V gene encodes CDR1 SGHTA and CDR2 FQGTGA. The CDR3 DNA reads TGTGCCAGCAGCTACCCGTCGGGCGAACCACCGCCGGGGGCCAAAAACATTCAGTACTTC. Amino acids: CASSYPSGEPPPGAKNIQYF.

This chain uses TRBV6-1 with TRBJ2-7; TRBD1 matches at 7 bases. The CDR3 runs 12 residues. CDR1 is MNHNS and CDR2 is SASEGT in the germline V gene. V was pared by 5 bases and J by 5 bases, with 3 bases of the junction left unmatched. For the CDR3, the DNA is TGTGCCAGCAGTTTTACAGGGGACGAGCAGTACTTC. Amino acid sequence: CASSFTGDEQYF.

The chain combines TRBV6-5 with TRBJ1-2, with a tentative D call TRBD1 (5 bases). V lost 6 bases to trimming and J lost 5 bases, with 10 bases between them. The CDR3 consists of 12 residues. Germline CDR1 reads MNHEY; CDR2 reads SVGAGI. The DNA of the CDR3 is TGTGCCAGCAGCGACAGCCTTTATGGCTACACCTTC. Its translation is CASSDSLYGYTF.

The chain has TRBV2 and TRBJ2-7, with D perhaps matching TRBD1 (5 bases). V was trimmed by 3 bases and J by 2 bases, leaving 11 bases between them. This CDR3 region has 14 residues. Germline values: CDR1 SNHLY, CDR2 FYNNEI. CDR3 loop: CASSDQGATYEQYF. CDR3 DNA sequence: TGTGCCAGCAGTGACCAGGGCGCAACCTACGAGCAGTACTTC.

The chain employs TRBV7-2 and TRBJ2-7; a possible D gene is TRBD1 (6 bases). With 0 bases removed from V and 0 bases from J, the gap between germline ends came to 9 bases. Germline CDR1 and CDR2: SGHTA and FQGNSA. There are 15 residues in the CDR3. The CDR3 sequence is CASSLAGALSYEQYF. DNA of the CDR3: TGTGCCAGCAGCTTAGCGGGGGCCCTCTCCTACGAGCAGTACTTC. Based on the CDR3 plus reference TRBV7-2 and TRBJ2-7, the full variable domain is GAGVSQSPSNKVTEKGKDVELRCDPISGHTALYWYRQSLGQGLEFLIYFQGNSAPDKSGLPSDRFSAERTGGSVSTLTIQRTQQEDSAVYLCASSLAGALSYEQYFGPGTRLTVT.

The J gene is TRBJ1-2, the V gene TRBV6-6; D is ambiguous. CDR1 MNHNY and CDR2 SVGAGI come from the germline V gene (reference sequence). This CDR3 region has 13 residues. V was cut by 7 bases and J by 4 bases, with 13 bases left in between. CDR3 coding DNA: TGTGCCAGCACCTATTCTTTGGGCTATGGCTACACCTTC. Translation: CASTYSLGYGYTF.

The CDR3 here is CASSLEGTEAKKLFF. The CDR3 DNA is TGCGCCAGCAGCTTGGAAGGGACAGAGGCTAAAAAACTGTTTTTT. The V and J genes are TRBV5-1 and TRBJ1-4, with 7 bases matching TRBD1. V gave up 0 bases and J gave up 9 bases; unmatched junction bases: 8. Germline loops: CDR1 SGHRS, CDR2 YFSETQ. The CDR3 runs 15 residues.

The sample holds one count of this clone. One junction end disagrees with the germline gene, perhaps due to a read error. V is TRBV4-1 and J is TRBJ2-7; 15 nucleotides match TRBD2. The CDR3 contains 17 residues. Per the germline V gene, CDR1 is MGHRA and CDR2 is YSYEKL. The CDR3 DNA reads TGCGCCACCAGCCAAGCCGGACTAGCGGGGGGGGACTACGAGCAGTACTTC. Its protein product is CATSQAGLAGGDYEQYF.

In this sample, this clone turned up once. In DNA, the CDR3 is TGTGCCAGCAGCGGCGAGCCCGCAAGAGATACGCAGTATTTT. Translating it yields CASSGEPARDTQYF. The chain couples TRBV9 to TRBJ2-3; D unresolved. Deletions cut 3 bases from V and 5 bases from J, with 13 bases between. This CDR3 is 14 amino acids long. The germline V gene encodes CDR1 SGDLS and CDR2 YYNGEE.

This rearrangement joins TRBV6-5 to TRBJ1-1; 7 bases fit TRBD1. The germline CDR1 and CDR2 sequences are MNHEY and SVGAGI. This CDR3 region has 13 residues. Trimming took 2 bases from V and 8 from J; bases not matched to a gene: 5. CDR3 loop: CASSYGDSGEAFF. CDR3 sequence (DNA): TGTGCCAGCAGTTACGGGGACAGCGGGGAAGCTTTCTTT.

The V call is TRBV4-1, the J call TRBJ2-1, with 8 bases identical to TRBD1. V was pared by 9 bases and J by 8 bases, with 3 bases of the junction left unmatched. The CDR3 consists of 11 residues. In germline, CDR1 is MGHRA, CDR2 YSYEKL. The CDR3 region is CASQGAHEQFF. The DNA for the CDR3 is TGCGCCAGTCAGGGGGCCCATGAGCAGTTCTTC.